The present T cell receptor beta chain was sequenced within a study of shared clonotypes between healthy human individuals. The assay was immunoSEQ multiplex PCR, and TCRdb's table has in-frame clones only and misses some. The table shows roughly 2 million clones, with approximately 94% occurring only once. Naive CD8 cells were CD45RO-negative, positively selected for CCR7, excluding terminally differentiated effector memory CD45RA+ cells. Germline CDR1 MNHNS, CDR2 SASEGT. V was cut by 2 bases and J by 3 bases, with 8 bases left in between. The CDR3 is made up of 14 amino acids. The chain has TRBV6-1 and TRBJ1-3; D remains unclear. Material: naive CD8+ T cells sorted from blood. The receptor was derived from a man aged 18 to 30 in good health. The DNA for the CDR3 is TGTGCCAGCAGTGAACACAGTCGTGGAAACACCATATATTTT. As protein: CASSEHSRGNTIYF.